These 16 T cell receptor beta chains originate from one sample sequenced in a study of T cell changes during pregnancy in multiple sclerosis. Only in-frame clones appear in the TCRdb table, and some are missing; sequencing was by immunoSEQ multiplex PCR. The sample contains about 73,000 clones, roughly 90% of which appear only once. Sample: peripheral blood, taken after pregnancy. These receptors all come from a female donor in good health, enrolled as a control in a pregnancy study.

This CDR3 reads CASGEGAAEKYGYTF. CDR3 coding DNA: TGTGCCAGCGGAGAGGGGGCGGCGGAGAAGTATGGCTACACCTTC. V usage is TRBV21-1 and J usage is TRBJ1-2; the D segment call TRBD1 is taken from the table without a DNA check. TRBV21-1 is listed as a pseudogene. This CDR3 is 15 amino acids long.

CDR3 protein: CASRRTGLGEKLFF. The CDR3 coding sequence is TGTGCCAGCAGACGGACAGGGTTGGGAGAAAAACTGTTTTTT. V is TRBV27 and J is TRBJ1-4; 8 nucleotides agree with TRBD1. The CDR3 covers 14 residues. Germline V gene lookup returns CDR1 MNHEY and CDR2 SMNVEV (reference sequence). The trim removed 6 bases at V and 8 bases at J, leaving 8 bases unmatched.

This rearrangement joins TRBV4-3 to TRBJ1-2, with 9 bases aligning to TRBD1. The CDR3 contains 13 residues. The germline CDR1 and CDR2 sequences are LGHNA and YSLEER. V was clipped by 4 bases and J by 3 bases; unmatched bases: 0. CDR3: CASSRTGDYGYTF. Written as DNA, the CDR3 is TGCGCCAGCAGCCGGACAGGGGACTATGGCTACACCTTC.

This rearrangement joins TRBV30 to TRBJ1-2; 10 bases are a match to TRBD1. This CDR3 spans 14 amino acids. Germline-derived CDR1 and CDR2 are GTSNPN and SVGIG (reference sequence). The junction had 15 bases not matched to a gene; V was cut back by 5 bases and J by 12 bases. CDR3 in DNA: TGTGCCTGGGATTATGCTATCGGGACAGGGGAACACACCTTC. Its protein is CAWDYAIGTGEHTF.

V gene TRBV30 combines with J gene TRBJ1-4, with unresolved D. CDR3 length: 13 amino acids. Deletions cut 7 bases from V and 7 bases from J, with 16 bases between. The germline CDR1 and CDR2 sequences are GTSNPN and SVGIG (reference sequence). The CDR3 protein is CALDFIGREKLFF. CDR3 bases: TGTGCCTTGGACTTCATTGGCCGTGAAAAACTGTTTTTT.

This chain uses TRBV18 with TRBJ2-1; 10 positions match TRBD2. CDR1 is KGHSH, CDR2 LQKENI, per germline. The CDR3 consists of 15 residues. After removal of 0 bases from V and 10 bases from J, the junction contained 6 bases not matched to a gene. CDR3 coding DNA: TGTGCCAGCTCACCACCGGCTAGCGGGAGCGGCGAGCAGTTCTTC. Its protein is CASSPPASGSGEQFF. Filled out from reference TRBV18 and TRBJ2-1, the complete variable domain reads NAGVMQNPRHLVRRRGQEARLRCSPMKGHSHVYWYRQLPEEGLKFMVYLQKENIIDESGMPKERFSAEFPKEGPSILRIQQVVRGDSAAYFCASSPPASGSGEQFFGPGTRLTVL.

The chain recombines TRBV6-1 with TRBJ1-1, with a tentative D call TRBD1 (6 bases). The CDR3 extends over 15 amino acids. V dropped 4 bases and J dropped 0 bases, with 12 bases sitting between them. The germline CDR1 and CDR2 sequences are MNHNS and SASEGT. The CDR3 DNA sequence: TGTGCCAGCAGTGGATGGACAGCCATGAACACTGAAGCTTTCTTT. This sequence encodes CASSGWTAMNTEAFF.

CDR3 DNA: TGTGCCAGCAGCTTTTCTAGGGATGGGGCTGGCTACACCTTC. Translated: CASSFSRDGAGYTF. The chain combines TRBV11-2 with TRBJ1-2, with a weak D call TRBD1 (5 bases). CDR3 size: 14 residues. Germline-derived CDR1 and CDR2 are SGHAT and FQNNGV. The germline V and J ends were trimmed by 3 bases and 7 bases, with 15 bases remaining between them. The full variable domain, completed using reference TRBV11-2 and TRBJ1-2, is EAGVAQSPRYKIIEKRQSVAFWCNPISGHATLYWYQQILGQGPKLLIQFQNNGVVDDSQLPKDRFSAERLKGVDSTLKIQPAKLEDSAVYLCASSFSRDGAGYTFGSGTRLTVV.

The chain is built from TRBV5-1 and TRBJ2-3, with 14 positions matching TRBD2. Unmatched junction bases numbered 11, after V lost 2 bases and J lost 3 bases. The CDR3 length is 19 residues. Germline loops: CDR1 SGHRS, CDR2 YFSETQ. The CDR3 spells CASSFGTSGGSGRTDTQYF. In DNA, the CDR3 is TGCGCCAGCAGCTTCGGGACTAGCGGGGGCTCGGGCAGAACAGATACGCAGTATTTT. Full variable domain (remainder filled in from reference TRBV5-1 and TRBJ2-3): KAGVTQTPRYLIKTRGQQVTLSCSPISGHRSVSWYQQTPGQGLQFLFEYFSETQRNKGNFPGRFSGRQFSNSRSEMNVSTLELGDSALYLCASSFGTSGGSGRTDTQYFGPGTRLTVL.

The chain is built from TRBV5-1 and TRBJ2-2, with D maybe TRBD1 (7 bases). V was trimmed by 1 base and J by 3 bases, leaving 10 bases between them. This CDR3 is 15 amino acids long. Per germline, CDR1 SGHRS and CDR2 YFSETQ. The CDR3 DNA sequence: TGCGCCAGCAGCTTGCAGGGGGACTACACCGGGGAGCTGTTTTTT. This codes for CASSLQGDYTGELFF. The full variable domain, with the rest looked up from reference TRBV5-1 and TRBJ2-2, is KAGVTQTPRYLIKTRGQQVTLSCSPISGHRSVSWYQQTPGQGLQFLFEYFSETQRNKGNFPGRFSGRQFSNSRSEMNVSTLELGDSALYLCASSLQGDYTGELFFGEGSRLTVL.

The V and J genes are TRBV5-6 and TRBJ2-1, with 7 bases identical to TRBD2. The CDR3 covers 17 residues. In germline, CDR1 is SGHDT, CDR2 YYEEEE. The ends lost 0 bases at V and 1 base at J; junction bases unmatched: 7. The CDR3 sequence: CASSLGLSGESYNEQFF. The CDR3 coding sequence is TGTGCCAGCAGCTTGGGCCTCAGCGGGGAGTCCTACAATGAGCAGTTCTTC.

The rearrangement joins TRBV7-2 to TRBJ1-3, with D possibly matching TRBD1 (6 bases). Germline V gene data show CDR1 as SGHTA and CDR2 as FQGNSA. V shed 5 bases and J shed 2 bases, with 16 bases lying between them. This CDR3 is 16 amino acids long. CDR3 amino acids: CASSALQGRTGNTIYF. The CDR3 DNA is TGTGCCAGCAGCGCCTTACAGGGACGGACTGGAAACACCATATATTTT. Supplemented by reference TRBV7-2 and TRBJ1-3, the full variable domain reads GAGVSQSPSNKVTEKGKDVELRCDPISGHTALYWYRQSLGQGLEFLIYFQGNSAPDKSGLPSDRFSAERTGGSVSTLTIQRTQQEDSAVYLCASSALQGRTGNTIYFGEGSWLTVV.

This clone was observed a few times. The chain has TRBV27 and TRBJ1-1, with 8 bases identical to TRBD1. V trimming: 4 bases; J trimming: 0 bases; junction bases outside the gene matches: 7. Germline V gene sequence: CDR1 MNHEY, CDR2 SMNVEV (reference sequence). There are 16 residues in the CDR3. The CDR3 DNA reads TGTGCCAGCAGTTCCCGGACAGGGAGAGTGAACACTGAAGCTTTCTTT. It specifies CASSSRTGRVNTEAFF.

This chain joins TRBV7-2 and TRBJ2-7, with 9 bases fitting TRBD2. After removal of 1 base from V and 3 bases from J, the junction contained 4 bases not matched to a gene. Germline V gene lookup returns CDR1 SGHTA and CDR2 FQGNSA. This CDR3 has 15 amino acids. This CDR3 is CASSLEARGGYEQYF. The CDR3 bases are TGTGCCAGCAGCTTAGAAGCGCGGGGGGGCTACGAGCAGTACTTC.

V and J are TRBV30 and TRBJ2-6; D perhaps matches TRBD2 (5 bases). V dropped 6 bases and J dropped 0 bases, with 9 bases sitting between them. CDR3 size: 14 residues. Per the germline V gene, CDR1 is GTSNPN and CDR2 is SVGIG (reference sequence). As DNA, the CDR3 is TGTGCCTGTGGAGGCAGCTCTGGGGCCAACGTCCTGACTTTC. Residues: CACGGSSGANVLTF.

The chain combines TRBV7-9 with TRBJ2-5, with 9 bases matching TRBD2. The CDR3 is 16 residues long. Losses at the gene ends were 4 bases for V and 7 bases for J; bases not matched to a gene: 13. Germline CDR1 is SEHNR and CDR2 is FQNEAQ (reference sequence). In DNA, the CDR3 is TGTGCCAGCAGCTCTACTAGCGGGTCGGGGTGGGGGACCCAGTACTTC. Its protein product is CASSSTSGSGWGTQYF.